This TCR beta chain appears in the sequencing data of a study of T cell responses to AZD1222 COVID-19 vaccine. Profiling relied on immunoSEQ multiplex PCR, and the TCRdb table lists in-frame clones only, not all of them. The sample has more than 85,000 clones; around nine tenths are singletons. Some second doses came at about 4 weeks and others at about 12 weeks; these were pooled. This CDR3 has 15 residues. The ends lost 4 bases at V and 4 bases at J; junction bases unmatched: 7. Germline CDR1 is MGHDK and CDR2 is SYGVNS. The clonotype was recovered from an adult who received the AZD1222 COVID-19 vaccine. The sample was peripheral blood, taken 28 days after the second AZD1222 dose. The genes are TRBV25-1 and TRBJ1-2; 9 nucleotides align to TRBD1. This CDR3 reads CASSGPGTGFYGYTF. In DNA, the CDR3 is TGTGCCAGCAGTGGTCCCGGGACAGGGTTCTATGGCTACACCTTC.